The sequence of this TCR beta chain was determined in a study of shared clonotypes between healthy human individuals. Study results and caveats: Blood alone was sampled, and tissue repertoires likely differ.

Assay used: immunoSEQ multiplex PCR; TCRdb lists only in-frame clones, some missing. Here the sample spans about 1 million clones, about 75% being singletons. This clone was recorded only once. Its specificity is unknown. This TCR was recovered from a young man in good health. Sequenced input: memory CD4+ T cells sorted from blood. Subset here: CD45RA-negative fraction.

CDR3: CASSLVQGGFGGYTF. The CDR3 DNA sequence: TGTGCCAGCAGCTTGGTGCAGGGCGGGTTTGGTGGCTACACCTTC. The chain recombines TRBV5-5 with TRBJ1-2; D is perhaps TRBD1 (5 bases). Germline V gives CDR1 SGHKS, CDR2 YYEKEE (reference sequence). The CDR3 runs 15 residues. Trimming left V 0 bases short and J 7 bases short, with 16 bases between.